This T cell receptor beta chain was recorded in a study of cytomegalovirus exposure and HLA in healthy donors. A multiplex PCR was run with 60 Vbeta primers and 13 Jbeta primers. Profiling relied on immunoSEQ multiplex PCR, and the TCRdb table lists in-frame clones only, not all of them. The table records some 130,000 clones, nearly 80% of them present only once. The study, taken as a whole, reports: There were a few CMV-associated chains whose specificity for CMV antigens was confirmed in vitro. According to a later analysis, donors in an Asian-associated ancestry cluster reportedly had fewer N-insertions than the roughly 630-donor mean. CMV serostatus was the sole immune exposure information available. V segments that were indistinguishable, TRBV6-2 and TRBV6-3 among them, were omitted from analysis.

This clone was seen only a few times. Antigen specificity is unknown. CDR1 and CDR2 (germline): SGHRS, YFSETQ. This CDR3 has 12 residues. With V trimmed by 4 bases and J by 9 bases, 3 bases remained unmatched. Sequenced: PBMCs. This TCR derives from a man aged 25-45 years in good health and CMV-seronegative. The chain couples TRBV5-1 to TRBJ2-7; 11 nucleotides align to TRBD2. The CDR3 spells CASSGGLAGQYF. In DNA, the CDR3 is TGCGCCAGCAGCGGAGGACTAGCGGGGCAGTACTTC.